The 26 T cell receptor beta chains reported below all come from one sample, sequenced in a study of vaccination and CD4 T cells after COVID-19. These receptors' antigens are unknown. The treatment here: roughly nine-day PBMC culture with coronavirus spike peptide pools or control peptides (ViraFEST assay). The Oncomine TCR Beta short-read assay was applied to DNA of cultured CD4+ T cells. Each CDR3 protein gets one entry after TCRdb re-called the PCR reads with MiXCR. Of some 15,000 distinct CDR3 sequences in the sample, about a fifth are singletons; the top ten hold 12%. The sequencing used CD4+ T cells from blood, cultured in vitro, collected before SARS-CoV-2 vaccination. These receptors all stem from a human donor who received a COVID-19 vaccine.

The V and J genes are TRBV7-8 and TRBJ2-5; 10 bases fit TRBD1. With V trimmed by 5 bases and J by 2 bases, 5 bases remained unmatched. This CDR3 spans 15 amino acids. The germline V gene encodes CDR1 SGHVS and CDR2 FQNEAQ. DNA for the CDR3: TGTGCCAGCAGCGCGGGACAGGGGCGTCAAGAGACCCAGTACTTC. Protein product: CASSAGQGRQETQYF.

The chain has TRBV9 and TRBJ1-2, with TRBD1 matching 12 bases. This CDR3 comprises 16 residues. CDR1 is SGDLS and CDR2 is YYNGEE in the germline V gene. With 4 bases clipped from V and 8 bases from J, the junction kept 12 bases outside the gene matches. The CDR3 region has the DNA TGTGCCAGCAGCCAACGTACTGGGACAGGGGGCGGAGGCTACACCTTC. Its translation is CASSQRTGTGGGGYTF.

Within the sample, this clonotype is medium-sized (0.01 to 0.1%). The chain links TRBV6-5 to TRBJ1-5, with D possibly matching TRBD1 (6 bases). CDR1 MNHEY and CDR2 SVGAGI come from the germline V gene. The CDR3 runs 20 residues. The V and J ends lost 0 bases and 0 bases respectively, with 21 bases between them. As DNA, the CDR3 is TGTGCCAGCAGTTACTCGAAGGTCGGCAGGGGCCCAAATAGCAATCAGCCCCAGCATTTT. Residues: CASSYSKVGRGPNSNQPQHF.

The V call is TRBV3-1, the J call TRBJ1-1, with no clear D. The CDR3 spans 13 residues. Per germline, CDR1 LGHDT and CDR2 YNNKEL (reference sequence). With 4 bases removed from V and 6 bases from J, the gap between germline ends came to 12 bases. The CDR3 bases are TGTGCCAGCAGCCTAGATCGAGGCGCTGAAGCTTTCTTT. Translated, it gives CASSLDRGAEAFF.

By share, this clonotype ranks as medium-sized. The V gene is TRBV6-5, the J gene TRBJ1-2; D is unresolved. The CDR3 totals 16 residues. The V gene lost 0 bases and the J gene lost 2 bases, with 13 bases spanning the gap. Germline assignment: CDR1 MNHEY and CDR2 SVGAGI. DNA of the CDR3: TGTGCCAGCAGTTACTCGAGACGACGGGAAAACTATGGCTACACCTTC. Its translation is CASSYSRRRENYGYTF.

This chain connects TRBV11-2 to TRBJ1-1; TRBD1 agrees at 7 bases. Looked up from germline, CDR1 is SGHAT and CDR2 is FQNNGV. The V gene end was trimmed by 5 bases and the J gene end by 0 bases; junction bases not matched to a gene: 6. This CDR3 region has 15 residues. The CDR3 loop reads CASSPGTDLNTEAFF. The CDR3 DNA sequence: TGTGCCAGCAGCCCGGGGACAGATCTGAACACTGAAGCTTTCTTT.

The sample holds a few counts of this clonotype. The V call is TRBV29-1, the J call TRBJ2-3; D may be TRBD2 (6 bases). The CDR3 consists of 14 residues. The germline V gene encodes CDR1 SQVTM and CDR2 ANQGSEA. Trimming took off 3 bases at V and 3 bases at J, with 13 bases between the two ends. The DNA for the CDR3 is TGCAGCGTTGAGGGGGTAGGGAGGACAGATACGCAGTATTTT. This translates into CSVEGVGRTDTQYF.

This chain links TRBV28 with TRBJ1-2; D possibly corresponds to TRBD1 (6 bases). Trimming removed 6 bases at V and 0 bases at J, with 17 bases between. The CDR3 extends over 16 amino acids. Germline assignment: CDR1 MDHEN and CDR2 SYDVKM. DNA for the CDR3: TGTGCCAGCAGCGAGTGGATGGACAGAACTAACTATGGCTACACCTTC. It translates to CASSEWMDRTNYGYTF.

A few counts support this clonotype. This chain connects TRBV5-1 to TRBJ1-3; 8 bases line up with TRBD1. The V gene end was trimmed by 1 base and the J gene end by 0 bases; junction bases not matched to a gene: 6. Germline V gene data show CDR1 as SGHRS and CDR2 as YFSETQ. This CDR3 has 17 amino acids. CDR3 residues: CASSLSSGGLSGNTIYF. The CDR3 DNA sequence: TGCGCCAGCAGCTTGAGCTCAGGGGGCCTCTCTGGAAACACCATATATTTT.

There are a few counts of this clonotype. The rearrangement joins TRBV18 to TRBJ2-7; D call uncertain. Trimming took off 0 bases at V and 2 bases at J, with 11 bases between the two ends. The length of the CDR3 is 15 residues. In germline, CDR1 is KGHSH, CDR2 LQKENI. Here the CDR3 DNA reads TGTGCCAGCTCACCACCGTCGGGCCGAGCCTACGAGCAGTACTTC. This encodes CASSPPSGRAYEQYF.

Here the CDR3 reads CASSRTAGTGMSTEAFF. The CDR3 coding sequence is TGCGCCAGCAGCCGTACGGCTGGTACAGGGATGAGCACTGAAGCTTTCTTT. The J gene is TRBJ1-1, the V gene TRBV5-1; a weak D match, TRBD1 (6 bases). V gave up 4 bases and J gave up 4 bases, with 23 bases separating them. This CDR3 is 17 amino acids long. Germline-derived CDR1 and CDR2 are SGHRS and YFSETQ.

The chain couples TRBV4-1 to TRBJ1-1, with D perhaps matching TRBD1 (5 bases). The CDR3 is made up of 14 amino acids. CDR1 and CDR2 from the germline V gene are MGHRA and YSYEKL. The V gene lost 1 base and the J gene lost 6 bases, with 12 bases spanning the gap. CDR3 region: CASSQGDRGSEAFF. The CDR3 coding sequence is TGCGCCAGCAGCCAAGGGGACCGAGGCTCTGAAGCTTTCTTT.

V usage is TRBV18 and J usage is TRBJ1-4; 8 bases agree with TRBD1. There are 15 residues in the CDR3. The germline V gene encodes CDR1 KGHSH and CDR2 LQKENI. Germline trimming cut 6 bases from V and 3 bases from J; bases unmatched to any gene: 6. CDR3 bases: TGTGCCAGCTCGCACGAACAGGGGGCTAATGAAAAACTGTTTTTT. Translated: CASSHEQGANEKLFF.

The CDR3 region has the DNA TGTGCCAGCAGTTACCAGGGTATGGGCGAGCAGTTCTTC. Translating it yields CASSYQGMGEQFF. The chain recombines TRBV6-5 with TRBJ2-1, with a weak D call TRBD1 (5 bases). V lost 2 bases and J 10 bases, leaving 12 bases between the germline ends. The CDR3 length is 13 residues. In germline, CDR1 is MNHEY, CDR2 SVGAGI.

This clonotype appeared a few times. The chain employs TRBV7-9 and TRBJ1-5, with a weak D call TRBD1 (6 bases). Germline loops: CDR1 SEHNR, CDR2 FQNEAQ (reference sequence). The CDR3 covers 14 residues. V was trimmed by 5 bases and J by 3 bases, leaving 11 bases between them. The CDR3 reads CASSASGDNQPQHF. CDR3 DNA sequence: TGTGCCAGCAGCGCTTCAGGGGACAATCAGCCCCAGCATTTT.

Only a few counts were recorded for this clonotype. The CDR3 DNA is TGTGCCTGGCCCGGGATAGCGAACACCGGGGAGCTGTTTTTT. Translating it yields CAWPGIANTGELFF. V and J are TRBV30 and TRBJ2-2; possibly TRBD2 for D (5 bases). V was cut by 5 bases and J by 0 bases, with 10 bases left in between. This CDR3 spans 14 amino acids. The germline V gene has CDR1 GTSNPN and CDR2 SVGIG (reference sequence). The whole variable domain, filled in from reference TRBV30 and TRBJ2-2, reads SQTIHQWPATLVQPVGSPLSLECTVEGTSNPNLYWYRQAAGRGLQLLFYSVGIGQISSEVPQNLSASRPQDRQFILSSKKLLLSDSGFYLCAWPGIANTGELFFGEGSRLTVL.

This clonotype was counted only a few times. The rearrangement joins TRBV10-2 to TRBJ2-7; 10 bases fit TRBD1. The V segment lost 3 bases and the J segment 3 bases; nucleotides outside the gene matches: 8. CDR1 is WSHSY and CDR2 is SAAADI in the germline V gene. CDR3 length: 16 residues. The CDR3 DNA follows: TGCGCCAGCAGTGATTTGATGGGGGACAGGGGCTACGAGCAGTACTTC. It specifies CASSDLMGDRGYEQYF.

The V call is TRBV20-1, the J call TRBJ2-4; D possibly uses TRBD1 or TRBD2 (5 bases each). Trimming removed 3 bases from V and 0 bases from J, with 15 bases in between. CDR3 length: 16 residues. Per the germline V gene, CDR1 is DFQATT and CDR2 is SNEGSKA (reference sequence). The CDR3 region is CSASPGTVIAKNIQYF. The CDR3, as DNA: TGCAGTGCTAGCCCCGGGACGGTGATAGCCAAAAACATTCAGTACTTC.

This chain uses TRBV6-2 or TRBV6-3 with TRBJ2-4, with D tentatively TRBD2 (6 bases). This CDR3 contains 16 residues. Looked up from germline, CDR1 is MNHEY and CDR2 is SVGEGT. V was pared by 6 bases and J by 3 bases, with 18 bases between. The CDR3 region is CASRPESGGDKNIQYF. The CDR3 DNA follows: TGTGCCAGCAGACCCGAGTCCGGGGGAGACAAAAACATTCAGTACTTC.

Here the CDR3 DNA reads TGTGTCGAGGCCCCTGGCGGGGGGCACACTGAAGCTTTCTTT. This translates into CVEAPGGGHTEAFF. The gene calls are TRBV7-2 and TRBJ1-1; weak D call: TRBD1 (6 bases). There are 14 residues in the CDR3. Germline V gene sequence: CDR1 SGHTA, CDR2 FQGNSA.

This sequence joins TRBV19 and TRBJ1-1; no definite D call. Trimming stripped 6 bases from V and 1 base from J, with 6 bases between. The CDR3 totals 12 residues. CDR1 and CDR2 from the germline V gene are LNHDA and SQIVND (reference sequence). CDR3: CASRSQNTEAFF. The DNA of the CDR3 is TGTGCCAGTAGGTCACAGAACACTGAAGCTTTCTTT.

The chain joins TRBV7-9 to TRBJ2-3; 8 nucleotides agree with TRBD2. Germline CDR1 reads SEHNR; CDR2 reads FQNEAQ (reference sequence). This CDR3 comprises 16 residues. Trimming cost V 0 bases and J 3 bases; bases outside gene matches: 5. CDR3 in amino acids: CASSLAQRGLTDTQYF. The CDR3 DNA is TGTGCCAGCAGCTTAGCACAGCGGGGGCTTACAGATACGCAGTATTTT.

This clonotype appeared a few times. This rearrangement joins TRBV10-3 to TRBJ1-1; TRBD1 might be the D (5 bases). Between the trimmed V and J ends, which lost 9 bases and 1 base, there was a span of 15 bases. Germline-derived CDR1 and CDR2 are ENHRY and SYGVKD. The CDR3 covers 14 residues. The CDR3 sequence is CAINSQAQNTEAFF. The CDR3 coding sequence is TGTGCCATTAATTCACAGGCACAGAACACTGAAGCTTTCTTT.

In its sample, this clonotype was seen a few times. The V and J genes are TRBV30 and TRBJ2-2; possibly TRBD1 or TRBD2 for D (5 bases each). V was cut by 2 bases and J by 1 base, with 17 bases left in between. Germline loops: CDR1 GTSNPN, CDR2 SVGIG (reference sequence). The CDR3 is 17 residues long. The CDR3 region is CAWSSGLLRGNTGELFF. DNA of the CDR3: TGTGCCTGGAGTTCGGGTTTGTTGAGGGGGAACACCGGGGAGCTGTTTTTT.

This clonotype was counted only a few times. Here the CDR3 DNA reads TGTGCCAGCAGTTTTAGGATCGGCGGGACAGGCCGCGCCGGGGAGCTGTTTTTT. Its translation is CASSFRIGGTGRAGELFF. V gene TRBV12-3 or TRBV12-4 combines with J gene TRBJ2-2, with TRBD1 matching over 8 bases. Trimming removed 3 bases from V and 6 bases from J; junction bases left unmatched: 15. This CDR3 spans 18 amino acids.

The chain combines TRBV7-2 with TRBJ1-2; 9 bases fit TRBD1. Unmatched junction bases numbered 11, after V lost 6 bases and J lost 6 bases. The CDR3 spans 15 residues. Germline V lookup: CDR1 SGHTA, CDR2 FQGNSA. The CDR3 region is CASRQRTGGFDGYTF. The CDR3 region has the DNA TGTGCCAGCAGGCAACGTACAGGGGGCTTCGATGGCTACACCTTC.